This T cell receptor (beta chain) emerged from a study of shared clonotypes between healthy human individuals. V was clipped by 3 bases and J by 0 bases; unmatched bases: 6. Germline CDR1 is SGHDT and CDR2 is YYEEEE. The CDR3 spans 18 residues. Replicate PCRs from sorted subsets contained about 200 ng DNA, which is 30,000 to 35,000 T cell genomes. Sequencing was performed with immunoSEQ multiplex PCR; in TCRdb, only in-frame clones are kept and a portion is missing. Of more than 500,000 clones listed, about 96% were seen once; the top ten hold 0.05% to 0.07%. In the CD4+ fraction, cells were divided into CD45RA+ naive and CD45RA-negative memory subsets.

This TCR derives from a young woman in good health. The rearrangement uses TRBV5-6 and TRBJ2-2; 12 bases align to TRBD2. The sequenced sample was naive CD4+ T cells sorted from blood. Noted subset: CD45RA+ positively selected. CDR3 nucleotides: TGTGCCAGCAGCTCAGGACTAGCGGGGTTCGCGAACACCGGGGAGCTGTTTTTT. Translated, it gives CASSSGLAGFANTGELFF.